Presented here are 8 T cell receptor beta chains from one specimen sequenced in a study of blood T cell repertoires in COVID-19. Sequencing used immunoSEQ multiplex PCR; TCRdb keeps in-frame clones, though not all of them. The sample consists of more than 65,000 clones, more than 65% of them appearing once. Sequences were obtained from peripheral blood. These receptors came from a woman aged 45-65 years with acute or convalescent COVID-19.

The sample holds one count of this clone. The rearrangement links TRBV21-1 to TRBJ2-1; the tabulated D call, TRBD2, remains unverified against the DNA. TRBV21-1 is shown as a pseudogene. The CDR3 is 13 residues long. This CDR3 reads CASSSGLASSRFF. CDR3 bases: TGTGCCAGCAGCTCCGGACTAGCCTCGAGTCGGTTCTTC.

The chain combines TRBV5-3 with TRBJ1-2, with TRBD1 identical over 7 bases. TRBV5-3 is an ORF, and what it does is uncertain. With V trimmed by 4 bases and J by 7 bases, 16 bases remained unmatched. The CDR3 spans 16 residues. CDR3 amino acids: CARSRDSHPFISGYTF. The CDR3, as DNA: TGTGCCAGAAGCCGGGACAGCCACCCTTTTATATCTGGCTACACCTTC.

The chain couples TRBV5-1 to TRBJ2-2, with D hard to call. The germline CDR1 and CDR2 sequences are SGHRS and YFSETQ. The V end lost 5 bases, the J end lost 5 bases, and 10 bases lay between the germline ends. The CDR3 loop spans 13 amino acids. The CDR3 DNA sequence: TGCGCCAGCAGTTCGTACTTGACCGGGGAGCTGTTTTTT. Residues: CASSSYLTGELFF.

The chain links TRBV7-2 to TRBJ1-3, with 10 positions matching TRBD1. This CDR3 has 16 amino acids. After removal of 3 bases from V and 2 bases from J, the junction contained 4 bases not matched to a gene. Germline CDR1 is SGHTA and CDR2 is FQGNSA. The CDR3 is CASSFAGTGAGNTIYF. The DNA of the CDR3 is TGTGCCAGCAGCTTTGCGGGGACAGGGGCTGGAAACACCATATATTTT.

CDR3 DNA sequence: TGTGCCAGCGGGGAGGCAGTTAACTATGGCTACACCTTC. It is translated as CASGEAVNYGYTF. This chain joins TRBV9 and TRBJ1-2; D is uncertain. CDR3 length equals 13 residues. CDR1 and CDR2 (germline): SGDLS, YYNGEE. Between the trimmed V and J ends, which lost 7 bases and 1 base, there was a span of 11 bases.

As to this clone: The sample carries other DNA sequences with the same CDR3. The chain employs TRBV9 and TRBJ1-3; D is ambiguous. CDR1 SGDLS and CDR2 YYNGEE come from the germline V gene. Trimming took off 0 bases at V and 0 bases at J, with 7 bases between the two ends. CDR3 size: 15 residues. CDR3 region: CASSVDHSSGNTIYF. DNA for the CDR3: TGTGCCAGCAGCGTAGACCATAGCTCTGGAAACACCATATATTTT.

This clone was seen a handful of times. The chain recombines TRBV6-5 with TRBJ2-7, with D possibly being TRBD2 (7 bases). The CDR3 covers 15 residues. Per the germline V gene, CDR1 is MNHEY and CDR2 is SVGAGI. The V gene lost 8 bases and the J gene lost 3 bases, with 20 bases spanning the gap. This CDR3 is CASQPLGGGSYEQYF. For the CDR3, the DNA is TGTGCCAGCCAACCGTTGGGGGGGGGCAGCTACGAGCAGTACTTC.

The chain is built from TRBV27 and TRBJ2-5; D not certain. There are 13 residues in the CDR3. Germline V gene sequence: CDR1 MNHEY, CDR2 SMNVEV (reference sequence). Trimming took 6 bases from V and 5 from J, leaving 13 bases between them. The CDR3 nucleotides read TGTGCCAGCAGCCCCCGAGGTTTGGAGACCCAGTACTTC. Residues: CASSPRGLETQYF.